Below, 17 T cell receptor beta chains from the same sample are listed, as sequenced in a study of Ad26.COV2.S vaccination and SARS-CoV-2 variants. Generated by immunoSEQ multiplex PCR, the TCRdb table keeps only in-frame clones and is missing some. The sample holds about 680,000 clones; around 90% are singletons and the top ten take about 1.5%. Noted treatment: roughly 19 received Ad26.COV2.S at low or high dose, single or two shots; 5 received placebo; per-sample allocation not given. Following the first vaccine or placebo injection, samples were taken on day 63. Here the sequenced sample was peripheral blood, taken in a trial of Ad26.COV2.S vaccine versus placebo. These TCRs come from a person between 18 and 65 years old who received the Ad26.COV2.S COVID-19 vaccine or a placebo.

This clone was counted between two and nine times. CDR3 DNA: TGTGCCAGTAGTAGCCCCGGGACAGGCTCCTACGAGCAGTACTTC. This translates into CASSSPGTGSYEQYF. The J gene is TRBJ2-7, the V gene TRBV19; 8 bases are shared with TRBD1. The CDR3 has 15 amino acids. V trimming: 4 bases; J trimming: 0 bases; junction bases outside the gene matches: 5. CDR1 and CDR2 from the germline V gene are LNHDA and SQIVND (reference sequence).

The chain recombines TRBV19 with TRBJ1-2; 8 bases are a match to TRBD1. Germline V lookup: CDR1 LNHDA, CDR2 SQIVND (reference sequence). V was clipped by 6 bases and J by 1 base; unmatched bases: 7. The CDR3 contains 15 residues. CDR3 sequence: CASSPDRGVNYGYTF. As DNA, the CDR3 is TGTGCCAGTAGCCCTGACAGGGGAGTTAACTATGGCTACACCTTC.

The V and J genes are TRBV5-4 and TRBJ2-7, with D possibly matching TRBD1 (6 bases). Trimming stripped 9 bases from V and 4 bases from J, with 17 bases between. Germline loops: CDR1 SGHNT, CDR2 YYREEE (reference sequence). The CDR3 spans 13 residues. The DNA of the CDR3 is TGTGCCACGTCACAGGGAATAATTTACGAGCAGTACTTC. It translates to CATSQGIIYEQYF.

The chain links TRBV9 to TRBJ2-3; TRBD2 agrees at 11 bases. The CDR3 covers 15 residues. V was clipped by 4 bases and J by 5 bases; unmatched bases: 6. In germline, CDR1 is SGDLS, CDR2 YYNGEE. The CDR3 coding sequence is TGTGCCAGCAGCCCAGACCTAGCGGGGGGAGATACGCAGTATTTT. Translated, it gives CASSPDLAGGDTQYF.

This clone was observed a single time. The sample holds other DNA sequences that translate to the same CDR3. J is TRBJ2-5 and V is TRBV2, with D unresolved. The V gene's germline CDR1 is SNHLY and CDR2 FYNNEI. The CDR3 contains 12 residues. The V gene lost 4 bases and the J gene lost 5 bases, with 8 bases spanning the gap. The CDR3 here is CASSALGETQYF. CDR3 coding DNA: TGTGCCAGCAGTGCCCTGGGGGAGACCCAGTACTTC.

V is TRBV2 and J is TRBJ1-1; D perhaps matches TRBD1 (6 bases). CDR3 length equals 14 residues. Looked up from germline, CDR1 is SNHLY and CDR2 is FYNNEI. Trimming cost V 1 base and J 11 bases, with 17 bases left between them. The CDR3 here is CASSEVRGRLTAFF. The CDR3 coding sequence is TGTGCCAGCAGTGAAGTGCGGGGGCGACTAACGGCTTTCTTT.

V gene TRBV24-1 combines with J gene TRBJ2-1; 7 bases are shared with TRBD2. Per the germline V gene, CDR1 is KGHDR and CDR2 is SFDVKD. The CDR3 covers 16 residues. V lost 5 bases to trimming and J lost 4 bases; unmatched junction nucleotides: 10. In DNA form, the CDR3 reads TGTGCCACCAGTGGCACAACTAGCGCGGCGTACAATGAGCAGTTCTTC. This gives the protein CATSGTTSAAYNEQFF.

V is TRBV30 and J is TRBJ1-3; no definite D call. V shed 2 bases and J shed 3 bases, with 14 bases lying between them. Germline assignment: CDR1 GTSNPN and CDR2 SVGIG (reference sequence). CDR3 length equals 15 residues. Here the CDR3 reads CAWSRPPSGGNTIYF. CDR3 DNA sequence: TGTGCCTGGAGTCGACCGCCAAGTGGTGGAAACACCATATATTTT. The complete variable domain, with remaining parts taken from reference TRBV30 and TRBJ1-3, reads SQTIHQWPATLVQPVGSPLSLECTVEGTSNPNLYWYRQAAGRGLQLLFYSVGIGQISSEVPQNLSASRPQDRQFILSSKKLLLSDSGFYLCAWSRPPSGGNTIYFGEGSWLTVV.

V and J are TRBV7-2 and TRBJ1-4, with no clear D. From germline, CDR1 is SGHTA and CDR2 FQGNSA. Deletions cut 0 bases from V and 8 bases from J, with 7 bases between. The CDR3 sequence is 13 residues long. This chain's CDR3 is CASSLARREKLFF. The CDR3 DNA sequence: TGTGCCAGCAGCTTAGCGCGTAGGGAAAAACTGTTTTTT.

The CDR3 region has the DNA TGTGCCAGCTCACCACCGGTGGGGCGAGGGCTCTACGAGCAGTACTTC. It encodes CASSPPVGRGLYEQYF. The chain joins TRBV18 to TRBJ2-7; D may correspond to TRBD1 or TRBD2 (5 bases each). Germline CDR1 is KGHSH and CDR2 is LQKENI. There are 16 residues in the CDR3. Trimming took 0 bases from V and 3 from J, leaving 15 bases between them.

CDR3 protein: CASSLGLNSNQPQHF. The CDR3 DNA follows: TGTGCCAGCAGCTTGGGGCTTAATAGCAATCAGCCCCAGCATTTT. The chain links TRBV7-2 to TRBJ1-5; perhaps TRBD1 as D (5 bases). V lost 3 bases to trimming and J lost 0 bases, with 9 bases between them. The germline V gene has CDR1 SGHTA and CDR2 FQGNSA. The CDR3 spans 15 residues.

The rearrangement joins TRBV5-4 to TRBJ2-7; D tentatively reads TRBD1 or TRBD2 (5 bases each). The germline V gene has CDR1 SGHNT and CDR2 YYREEE (reference sequence). The CDR3 runs 16 residues. V gave up 5 bases and J gave up 6 bases, with 24 bases separating them. The CDR3 is CASRPSRDARVAEQYF. The CDR3 DNA is TGTGCCAGCAGGCCATCACGGGACGCAAGGGTGGCCGAGCAGTACTTC.

This clone came up once. This chain joins TRBV7-2 and TRBJ2-1, with TRBD2 matching over 7 bases. Germline loops: CDR1 SGHTA, CDR2 FQGNSA. This CDR3 is 17 amino acids long. Trimming at V came to 5 bases and at J to 2 bases, leaving 12 bases not matched to a gene. DNA for the CDR3: TGTGCCAGCAGCCCACCTGGAGCGGGGCCCACCTACAATGAGCAGTTCTTC. This gives the protein CASSPPGAGPTYNEQFF.

This clone has a single count. Written as DNA, the CDR3 is TGCGCCAGCAGCCAAGGACAGGTTAATTCACCCCTCCACTTT. Translation: CASSQGQVNSPLHF. The rearrangement uses TRBV5-1 and TRBJ1-6; 7 nucleotides agree with TRBD1. Germline CDR1 reads SGHRS; CDR2 reads YFSETQ. Trimming at V came to 4 bases and at J to 6 bases, leaving 4 bases not matched to a gene. The CDR3 contains 14 residues.

The chain links TRBV5-7 to TRBJ1-2; weak D call: TRBD1 (5 bases). TRBV5-7 is sorted into the ORF group, with uncertain function. Trimming removed 4 bases from V and 0 bases from J, with 10 bases in between. The CDR3 is made up of 14 amino acids. CDR3 in amino acids: CASSQRQSNYGYTF. The CDR3 bases are TGTGCCAGCAGCCAAAGACAGTCTAACTATGGCTACACCTTC.

The V gene is TRBV6-6, the J gene TRBJ1-5; D possibly corresponds to TRBD1 (6 bases). CDR3 size: 15 residues. Trimming pared 6 bases from V and 1 base from J, leaving 13 bases between. Germline lookup yields CDR1 MNHNY and CDR2 SVGAGI (reference sequence). DNA of the CDR3: TGTGCCAGCAGCCCCCGGGGGGCCAGCAATCAGCCCCAGCATTTT. This translates into CASSPRGASNQPQHF.

The rearrangement uses TRBV6-5 and TRBJ2-2; possibly TRBD1 or TRBD2 for D (5 bases each). The V end was cut by 2 bases, the J end by 4 bases, with 11 bases between. Germline CDR1 reads MNHEY; CDR2 reads SVGAGI. The length of the CDR3 is 15 residues. The CDR3 nucleotides read TGTGCCAGCAGTTACGGGGGAAGCGTCACCGGGGAGCTGTTTTTT. Encoded protein: CASSYGGSVTGELFF.